This TCR beta chain emerged from a study of blood T cell repertoires in COVID-19. The authors' processing: For nucleated cells, counts were estimated from reference gene primer amplification. Sequenced by immunoSEQ multiplex PCR; TCRdb stores in-frame clones only, minus some. Clone size and V and J calls were adopted from that table, with D and trimming inferred from the DNA. This table has nearly 80,000 clones, 80% appearing once. The CDR3 has 15 residues. Looked up from germline, CDR1 is SGHKS and CDR2 is YYEKEE (reference sequence). Trimming took 2 bases from V and 0 from J, leaving 8 bases between them.

The rearrangement joins TRBV5-5 to TRBJ2-2; D is perhaps TRBD1 (5 bases). Material for sequencing was peripheral blood. The sequence came from a man between 60 and 70 years old with active or convalescent COVID-19. The CDR3 sequence is CASSFRVSNTGELFF. The DNA for the CDR3 is TGTGCCAGCAGCTTCAGGGTATCGAACACCGGGGAGCTGTTTTTT. The entire variable domain, with the rest obtained from reference TRBV5-5 and TRBJ2-2, is as follows: DAGVTQSPTHLIKTRGQQVTLRCSPISGHKSVSWYQQVLGQGPQFIFQYYEKEERGRGNFPDRFSARQFPNYSSELNVNALLLGDSALYLCASSFRVSNTGELFFGEGSRLTVL.